This T cell receptor beta chain was captured in a study of blood T cell repertoires in COVID-19. Sequenced by immunoSEQ multiplex PCR; TCRdb stores in-frame clones only, minus some. The sample has 300,000 to 400,000 clones, around 87% seen once; the top ten hold approximately 2.4%. Germline CDR1 reads SEHNR; CDR2 reads FQNEAQ (reference sequence). The CDR3 covers 14 residues. The V gene end was trimmed by 5 bases and the J gene end by 0 bases; junction bases not matched to a gene: 4. This clone was recorded a few times. V gene TRBV7-9 combines with J gene TRBJ2-7, with 7 positions matching TRBD1. Sequenced input: peripheral blood. This sequence was found in a woman in her sixties with COVID-19, enrolled during active disease. The CDR3 loop is CASSDTGVSYEQYF. For the CDR3, the DNA is TGTGCCAGCAGCGACACAGGGGTCTCCTACGAGCAGTACTTC.